The sequence of this T cell receptor (beta chain) was determined in a study of CD8+ T cells in alopecia areata. This clone occurred a few times. cDNA prepared by RNA extraction and subsequent reverse transcription served as the template for sequencing. TCRdb's table, derived via immunoSEQ multiplex PCR, lists solely in-frame clones and lacks some. The sample has approximately 100,000 clones, 55% seen once. Germline loops: CDR1 SGHVS, CDR2 FQNEAQ. The CDR3 has 14 residues. V was cut by 5 bases and J by 1 base, with 12 bases left in between. This receptor was identified in a human donor in good health. Sequenced material: CD4+ T cells sorted from blood. The chain is built from TRBV7-8 and TRBJ2-7; the D is unclear. CDR3 amino acids: CASSPEVVSYEQYF. CDR3 DNA: TGTGCCAGCAGCCCAGAGGTGGTATCCTACGAGCAGTACTTC. The complete variable domain, with remaining parts taken from reference TRBV7-8 and TRBJ2-7, reads GAGVSQSPRYKVAKRGQDVALRCDPISGHVSLFWYQQALGQGPEFLTYFQNEAQLDKSGLPSDRFFAERPEGSVSTLKIQRTQQEDSAVYLCASSPEVVSYEQYFGPGTRLTVT.